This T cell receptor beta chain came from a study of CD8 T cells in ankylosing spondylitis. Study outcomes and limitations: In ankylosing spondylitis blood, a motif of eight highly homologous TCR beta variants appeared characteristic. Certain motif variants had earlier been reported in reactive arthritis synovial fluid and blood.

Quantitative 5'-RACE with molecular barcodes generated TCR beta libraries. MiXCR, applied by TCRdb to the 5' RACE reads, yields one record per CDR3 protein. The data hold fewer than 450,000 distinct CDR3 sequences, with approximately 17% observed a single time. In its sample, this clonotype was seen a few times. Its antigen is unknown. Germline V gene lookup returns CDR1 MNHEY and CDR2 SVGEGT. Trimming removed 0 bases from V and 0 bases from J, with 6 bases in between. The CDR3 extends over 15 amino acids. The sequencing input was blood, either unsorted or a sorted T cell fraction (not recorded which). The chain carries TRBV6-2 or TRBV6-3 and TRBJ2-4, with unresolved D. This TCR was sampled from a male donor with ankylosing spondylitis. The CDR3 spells CASSYSSSAKNIQYF. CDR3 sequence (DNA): TGTGCCAGCAGTTACTCGTCGTCAGCCAAAAACATTCAGTACTTC.